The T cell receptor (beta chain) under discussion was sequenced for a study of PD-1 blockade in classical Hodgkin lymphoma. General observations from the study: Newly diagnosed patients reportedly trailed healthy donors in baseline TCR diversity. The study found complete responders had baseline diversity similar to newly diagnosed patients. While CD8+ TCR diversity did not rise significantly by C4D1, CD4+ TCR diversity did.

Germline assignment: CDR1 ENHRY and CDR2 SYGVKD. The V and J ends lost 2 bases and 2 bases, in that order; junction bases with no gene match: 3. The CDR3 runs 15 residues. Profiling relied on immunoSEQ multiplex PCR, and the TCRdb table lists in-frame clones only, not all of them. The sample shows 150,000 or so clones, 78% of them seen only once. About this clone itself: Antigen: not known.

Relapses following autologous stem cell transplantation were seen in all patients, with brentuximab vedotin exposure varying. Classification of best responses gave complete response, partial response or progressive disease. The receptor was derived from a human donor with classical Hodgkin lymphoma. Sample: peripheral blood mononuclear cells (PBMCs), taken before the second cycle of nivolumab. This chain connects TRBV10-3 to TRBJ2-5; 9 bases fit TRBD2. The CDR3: CAISESGRRQETQYF. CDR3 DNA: TGTGCCATCAGTGAGAGCGGGAGGAGGCAAGAGACCCAGTACTTC.